These 20 T cell receptor beta chains were all obtained from the same sample, sequenced in a study of post-analysis software for immune sequencing data. Study observations and caveats: Roughly 5 TRBV segments, TRBV5-6, TRBV5-1 and TRBV20-1 among them, were found more frequent in patients than controls.

Unique molecular identifiers were built into the TCR beta cDNA libraries. From the PCR reads, TCRdb called clonotypes with MiXCR, one entry per CDR3 protein. The table has some 690,000 distinct CDR3 sequences, approximately 60% seen once. These receptors lack a known antigen. The sample consisted of blood. Receptors were obtained from a girl aged 2-9 years with multiple sclerosis.

The rearrangement uses TRBV7-9 and TRBJ2-1; D is unresolved. Trimming took 5 bases from V and 8 from J, leaving 13 bases between them. The CDR3 runs 13 residues. The germline gives CDR1 SEHNR, CDR2 FQNEAQ (reference sequence). As DNA, the CDR3 is TGTGCCAGCAGCCTTAGATTGGGATATGAGCAGTTCTTC. Its protein product is CASSLRLGYEQFF.

This clonotype appeared a single time. The chain combines TRBV7-9 with TRBJ2-3; TRBD2 agrees at 10 bases. Trimming at V came to 0 bases and at J to 0 bases, leaving 6 bases not matched to a gene. Germline V lookup: CDR1 SEHNR, CDR2 FQNEAQ (reference sequence). The CDR3 runs to 18 residues. For the CDR3, the DNA is TGTGCCAGCAGCTTAGCTTCTAGCGGGAGTACTAGCACAGATACGCAGTATTTT. This translates into CASSLASSGSTSTDTQYF.

Only a few counts were recorded for this clonotype. This chain uses TRBV6-6 with TRBJ1-4; D not certain. Germline lookup yields CDR1 MNHNY and CDR2 SVGAGI (reference sequence). The CDR3 consists of 12 residues. V lost 2 bases to trimming and J lost 8 bases, with 6 bases between them. Here the CDR3 DNA reads TGTGCCAGCAGTTACGGTGGAGAAAAACTGTTTTTT. It is translated as CASSYGGEKLFF.

This rearrangement joins TRBV20-1 to TRBJ2-1; 9 nucleotides match TRBD1. The CDR3 totals 13 residues. CDR1 is DFQATT, CDR2 SNEGSKA, per germline (reference sequence). V was clipped by 5 bases and J by 15 bases; unmatched bases: 14. CDR3 coding DNA: TGCAGTGCTGCCAGGACAGGGGTCCGCAACGCGTTCTTC. Its protein product is CSAARTGVRNAFF.

This clonotype was seen at least ten times. This chain connects TRBV6-4 to TRBJ2-6; D possibly corresponds to TRBD1 (5 bases). Germline V gives CDR1 MRHNA, CDR2 SNTAGT. V lost 10 bases to trimming and J lost 2 bases, with 12 bases between them. CDR3 length equals 14 residues. As DNA, the CDR3 is TGTGCCACCTCCGACAGAGCTGGGGCCAACGTCCTGACTTTC. It codes for CATSDRAGANVLTF.

The rearrangement joins TRBV19 to TRBJ1-6; D not resolved. The CDR3 runs to 15 residues. V lost 8 bases to trimming and J lost 8 bases, with 19 bases between them. Per the germline V gene, CDR1 is LNHDA and CDR2 is SQIVND (reference sequence). The CDR3 is CASWAAGNSDSPLHF. In nucleotides, the CDR3 is TGTGCCAGTTGGGCCGCGGGGAACTCGGATTCACCCCTCCACTTT.

This chain joins TRBV12-3 or TRBV12-4 and TRBJ1-1, with TRBD1 identical over 7 bases. This CDR3 has 15 amino acids. Trimming took 2 bases from V and 6 from J; bases not matched to a gene: 9. The DNA of the CDR3 is TGTGCCAGCAGTTTATTAGGGACAGCATCCCCTGAAGCTTTCTTT. Its translation: CASSLLGTASPEAFF.

The V and J genes are TRBV7-2 and TRBJ1-2; D may be TRBD1 (5 bases). Deletions cut 4 bases from V and 13 bases from J, with 19 bases between. Per the germline V gene, CDR1 is SGHTA and CDR2 is FQGNSA. The CDR3 consists of 13 residues. The CDR3 is CASSSTAQDYCTF. CDR3 in DNA: TGTGCCAGCAGCTCGACAGCCCAAGATTACTGCACCTTC. Combining the CDR3 with reference TRBV7-2 and TRBJ1-2 gives the whole variable domain GAGVSQSPSNKVTEKGKDVELRCDPISGHTALYWYRQSLGQGLEFLIYFQGNSAPDKSGLPSDRFSAERTGGSVSTLTIQRTQQEDSAVYLCASSSTAQDYCTFGSGTRLTVV.

The DNA for the CDR3 is TGCAGCGCCGGGACAGGGTACAATGAGCAGTTCTTC. Its protein product is CSAGTGYNEQFF. This chain uses TRBV29-1 with TRBJ2-1; 9 positions agree with TRBD1. The length of the CDR3 is 12 residues. Germline values: CDR1 SQVTM, CDR2 ANQGSEA. Unmatched junction bases numbered 2, after V lost 7 bases and J lost 4 bases.

This clonotype was detected a few times. The chain links TRBV7-2 to TRBJ2-7, with no clear D. V shed 1 base and J shed 2 bases, with 6 bases lying between them. The length of the CDR3 is 13 residues. Germline CDR1 SGHTA, CDR2 FQGNSA. The CDR3 DNA is TGTGCCAGCAGCTTAGACCCGACCTACGAGCAGTACTTC. Its translation is CASSLDPTYEQYF.

This clonotype was seen once. This rearrangement joins TRBV10-3 to TRBJ2-1; 8 bases line up with TRBD2. Germline values: CDR1 ENHRY, CDR2 SYGVKD. J gave up 10 bases and V 2 bases, and 7 bases lay outside the gene matches. CDR3 length: 14 residues. Here the CDR3 reads CAISEPIAGWEQFF. CDR3 DNA sequence: TGTGCCATCAGTGAGCCCATAGCGGGATGGGAGCAGTTCTTC.

J is TRBJ2-1 and V is TRBV20-1; 9 nucleotides align to TRBD2. The ends lost 0 bases at V and 6 bases at J; junction bases unmatched: 6. Per germline, CDR1 DFQATT and CDR2 SNEGSKA (reference sequence). CDR3 size: 15 residues. The CDR3 DNA reads TGCAGTGCTAGAGATCTCCTAGCGGGACCCAATGAGCAGTTCTTC. Amino acids: CSARDLLAGPNEQFF.

The chain combines TRBV12-3 or TRBV12-4 with TRBJ2-5; no clear D gene. Trimming cost V 2 bases and J 0 bases, with 7 bases left between them. The length of the CDR3 is 14 residues. CDR3 protein: CASSLRSDQETQYF. Here the CDR3 DNA reads TGTGCCAGCAGTTTACGGAGCGACCAAGAGACCCAGTACTTC.

This chain links TRBV5-6 with TRBJ2-7; 9 bases agree with TRBD2. The germline gives CDR1 SGHDT, CDR2 YYEEEE. The CDR3 is 15 residues long. J was trimmed by 0 bases and V by 4 bases; bases with no gene match: 5. The CDR3, as DNA: TGTGCCAGCAGCCACCAGACTAGCGGCTCCTACGAGCAGTACTTC. Amino acids: CASSHQTSGSYEQYF. Drawing the rest from reference TRBV5-6 and TRBJ2-7, the complete variable domain is DAGVTQSPTHLIKTRGQQVTLRCSPKSGHDTVSWYQQALGQGPQFIFQYYEEEERQRGNFPDRFSGHQFPNYSSELNVNALLLGDSALYLCASSHQTSGSYEQYFGPGTRLTVT.

V is TRBV2 and J is TRBJ2-1, with 12 bases that match TRBD2. CDR3 length: 18 residues. V lost 1 base and J lost 4; bases outside the gene matches: 8. Per the germline V gene, CDR1 is SNHLY and CDR2 is FYNNEI. The CDR3 nucleotides are TGTGCCAGCAGTGAAGACCTAGCGGGGGGGCCGGTGTACAATGAGCAGTTCTTC. It translates to CASSEDLAGGPVYNEQFF.

This clonotype was seen a handful of times. The V gene is TRBV30, the J gene TRBJ2-1; the D gene could be TRBD1 or TRBD2 (5 bases each). Per the germline V gene, CDR1 is GTSNPN and CDR2 is SVGIG (reference sequence). The CDR3 consists of 14 residues. The V gene lost 5 bases and the J gene lost 6 bases, with 17 bases spanning the gap. CDR3 DNA: TGTGCCTGGGGCTCCGGGACCCCCTTCAATGAGCAGTTCTTC. This gives the protein CAWGSGTPFNEQFF.

V is TRBV3-1 and J is TRBJ2-1; possible D gene TRBD2, 6 bases. Germline loops: CDR1 LGHDT, CDR2 YNNKEL (reference sequence). Between the trimmed V and J ends, which lost 3 bases and 1 base, there was a span of 13 bases. The CDR3 length is 16 residues. The chain's CDR3 is CASSHALSGSYNEQFF. In DNA form, the CDR3 reads TGTGCCAGCAGCCATGCCCTTAGCGGATCCTACAATGAGCAGTTCTTC.

The chain uses TRBV6-6 and TRBJ2-3, with 9 bases fitting TRBD1. Germline V gives CDR1 MNHNY, CDR2 SVGAGI (reference sequence). CDR3 size: 15 residues. V was clipped by 7 bases and J by 1 base; unmatched bases: 6. This CDR3 is CASKKTGGGTDTQYF. DNA of the CDR3: TGTGCCAGCAAGAAGACAGGGGGGGGCACAGATACGCAGTATTTT.

The rearrangement links TRBV5-1 to TRBJ1-1; D is unresolved. V lost 4 bases and J 0 bases, leaving 16 bases between the germline ends. Germline V lookup: CDR1 SGHRS, CDR2 YFSETQ. The length of the CDR3 is 16 residues. The CDR3, as DNA: TGCGCCAGCAGCCCTCGACGGATTCCACTGAACACTGAAGCTTTCTTT. Translated: CASSPRRIPLNTEAFF. The full variable domain, its missing parts supplied by reference TRBV5-1 and TRBJ1-1, is KAGVTQTPRYLIKTRGQQVTLSCSPISGHRSVSWYQQTPGQGLQFLFEYFSETQRNKGNFPGRFSGRQFSNSRSEMNVSTLELGDSALYLCASSPRRIPLNTEAFFGQGTRLTVV.

This clonotype was picked up a small number of times. This chain links TRBV7-6 with TRBJ1-6; 7 bases are shared with TRBD1. V trimming: 5 bases; J trimming: 2 bases; junction bases outside the gene matches: 6. Germline assignment: CDR1 SGHVS and CDR2 FNYEAQ. CDR3 size: 16 residues. The CDR3 region has the DNA TGTGCCAGCAGCGCTGACAGGGCCGCCTATAATTCACCCCTCCACTTT. Protein sequence: CASSADRAAYNSPLHF.